The T cell receptor (beta chain) under discussion was sequenced for a study of CD8 T cells in Susac syndrome. After extraction with the RNeasy kit, about 0.5 to 1 ug of the RNA was reverse transcribed using random hexamers. TCRdb re-derived calls from the immunoSEQ multiplex PCR reads in MiXCR, one entry per CDR3 protein. Here the sample spans about 210,000 distinct CDR3 sequences, 95% being singletons. This clonotype is a singleton in its sample. V lost 2 bases and J 10 bases, leaving 14 bases between the germline ends. CDR1 is GTSNPN and CDR2 is SVGIG in the germline V gene (reference sequence). The CDR3 sequence is 12 residues long.

The receptor was isolated from a human donor with multiple sclerosis. The sample was CD4+ T cells from PBMCs. The chain couples TRBV30 to TRBJ1-1; D unresolved. CDR3 coding DNA: TGTGCCTGGAGTCGGACGGAAGGACGAGCTTTCTTT. This gives the protein CAWSRTEGRAFF.